This entry lists 18 T cell receptor beta chains sequenced from one sample in a study of T cells in Graves' hyperthyroidism and ophthalmopathy. Amplified TCR beta CDR3 regions derived from RNA transcripts. HTBI primers were the set used in a first-round RT-PCR of the TCR CDR3. TCRdb re-called the multiplex PCR reads with MiXCR, one entry per CDR3 protein. The sample has approximately 520,000 distinct CDR3 sequences; around 22% are singletons. Sequencing used blood. The origin of the receptors is a woman under 40 with Graves' ophthalmopathy.

J is TRBJ2-7 and V is TRBV29-1; the match to TRBD1 covers 8 bases. Germline-derived CDR1 and CDR2 are SQVTM and ANQGSEA. With V trimmed by 4 bases and J by 6 bases, 8 bases remained unmatched. This CDR3 has 13 amino acids. The CDR3 spells CSVGQTGAGEQYF. CDR3 nucleotides: TGCAGCGTTGGCCAGACAGGGGCGGGCGAGCAGTACTTC.

This clonotype has ten or more counts. The rearrangement joins TRBV7-9 to TRBJ1-2; TRBD1 aligns across 8 bases. With V trimmed by 6 bases and J by 8 bases, 8 bases remained unmatched. CDR3 length equals 13 residues. Germline CDR1 reads SEHNR; CDR2 reads FQNEAQ (reference sequence). DNA of the CDR3: TGTGCCAGCAGTTATGACAGGGGAGGAGGCTACACCTTC. The encoded protein is CASSYDRGGGYTF. The full variable domain, its missing parts supplied by reference TRBV7-9 and TRBJ1-2, is DTGVSQNPRHKITKRGQNVTFRCDPISEHNRLYWYRQTLGQGPEFLTYFQNEAQLEKSRLLSDRFSAERPKGSFSTLEIQRTEQGDSAMYLCASSYDRGGGYTFGSGTRLTVV.

The gene calls are TRBV6-1 and TRBJ1-1, with D possibly matching TRBD1 (6 bases). Germline CDR1 reads MNHNS; CDR2 reads SASEGT. CDR3 length: 14 amino acids. V was pared by 2 bases and J by 6 bases, with 13 bases between. The chain's CDR3 is CASSELAGGPEAFF. CDR3 DNA sequence: TGTGCCAGCAGTGAACTAGCGGGGGGCCCTGAAGCTTTCTTT.

The rearrangement links TRBV19 to TRBJ1-1, with D perhaps TRBD1 (5 bases). The CDR3 spans 14 residues. The V gene's germline CDR1 is LNHDA and CDR2 SQIVND (reference sequence). The V end lost 5 bases, the J end lost 2 bases, and 12 bases lay between the germline ends. The CDR3 DNA sequence: TGTGCCAGTAGTTCGGGACGGGCAAACACTGAAGCTTTCTTT. Amino acids: CASSSGRANTEAFF. Full variable domain (remainder filled in from reference TRBV19 and TRBJ1-1): DGGITQSPKYLFRKEGQNVTLSCEQNLNHDAMYWYRQDPGQGLRLIYYSQIVNDFQKGDIAEGYSVSREKKESFPLTVTSAQKNPTAFYLCASSSGRANTEAFFGQGTRLTVV.

Of note for this clonotype: Just one base apart from a much larger clone, this may be a read error. This chain links TRBV15 with TRBJ1-5; D remains unclear. Trimming shortened V by 1 base and J by 8 bases, and 12 bases separated the two germline ends. From germline, CDR1 is LNHNV and CDR2 YYDKDF (reference sequence). The CDR3 has 14 residues. The DNA for the CDR3 is TGTGCCACCAGCAGAGCGCCAGGCTTAAAGCCCCAGCATTTT. Translation: CATSRAPGLKPQHF.

The table lists this clonotype with many counts. This sequence joins TRBV6-2 or TRBV6-3 and TRBJ1-5, with D possibly being TRBD1 (5 bases). CDR3 length: 17 amino acids. Looked up from germline, CDR1 is MNHEY and CDR2 is SVGEGT. Trimming stripped 0 bases from V and 2 bases from J, with 14 bases between. In DNA form, the CDR3 reads TGTGCCAGCAGTTACTCGTGGGGAGGGGAGGGCAATCAGCCCCAGCATTTT. The encoded protein is CASSYSWGGEGNQPQHF.

The table lists this clonotype with many counts. V gene TRBV29-1 combines with J gene TRBJ1-5; 8 nucleotides agree with TRBD1. The germline CDR1 and CDR2 sequences are SQVTM and ANQGSEA. This CDR3 is built from 13 residues. V trimming: 7 bases; J trimming: 6 bases; junction bases outside the gene matches: 8. CDR3 region: CSASQGAGQPQHF. DNA for the CDR3: TGCAGCGCGTCCCAGGGGGCTGGTCAGCCCCAGCATTTT.

This clonotype has a handful of counts. The J gene is TRBJ2-7, the V gene TRBV11-2; a possible D gene is TRBD1 (6 bases). This CDR3 contains 13 residues. V was pared by 4 bases and J by 6 bases, with 13 bases between. Germline CDR1 SGHAT, CDR2 FQNNGV. The CDR3 is CASSSDRSPEQYF. The CDR3 region has the DNA TGTGCCAGCAGCTCAGACAGGTCCCCCGAGCAGTACTTC.

This clonotype was observed many times. The chain joins TRBV30 to TRBJ1-5; D not resolved. Germline V gene lookup returns CDR1 GTSNPN and CDR2 SVGIG (reference sequence). V gave up 0 bases and J gave up 6 bases, with 9 bases separating them. The CDR3 sequence is 13 residues long. CDR3 nucleotides: TGTGCCTGGAGTGTAACGGGCGGTCAGCCCCAGCATTTT. Translating gives CAWSVTGGQPQHF.

On this clonotype: Because it lacks the conserved phenylalanine or tryptophan at the end, this CDR3 is likely a read error. The chain is built from TRBV7-9 and TRBJ1-1, with D perhaps TRBD1 (5 bases). V dropped 6 bases and J dropped 4 bases, with 15 bases sitting between them. This CDR3 comprises 14 residues. Germline V gene sequence: CDR1 SEHNR, CDR2 FQNEAQ (reference sequence). This chain's CDR3 is CASSCEGVGTEAFY. DNA for the CDR3: TGTGCCAGCAGTTGCGAAGGGGTCGGCACTGAAGCTTTCTAT.

In its sample, this clonotype was seen many times. The V gene is TRBV28, the J gene TRBJ1-2, with a possible D match to TRBD1 (6 bases). Trimming took 2 bases from V and 4 from J, leaving 11 bases between them. Germline lookup yields CDR1 MDHEN and CDR2 SYDVKM. The CDR3 contains 14 residues. The CDR3 is CASSLTGLIYGYTF. The CDR3 DNA sequence: TGTGCCAGCAGTTTAACAGGGTTAATCTATGGCTACACCTTC.

A word on this clonotype: This may stem from a read error, because a much larger clone lies one nucleotide away. This rearrangement joins TRBV29-1 to TRBJ1-1; no firm D call. CDR1 SQVTM and CDR2 ANQGSEA come from the germline V gene. The CDR3 is 11 residues long. The CDR3 DNA reads as TGCAGCGTTTTCAAGAACACTGAAGCTTCCTTT. Its protein is CSVFKNTEASF.

This clonotype was detected many times. This sequence joins TRBV12-3 or TRBV12-4 and TRBJ1-2; 11 bases map to TRBD1. The CDR3 is 14 amino acids. J lost 5 bases, V lost 5 bases, and 4 bases had no gene match. The CDR3 loop reads CASSRGQGAYGYTF. DNA for the CDR3: TGTGCCAGCAGTAGAGGACAGGGGGCTTATGGCTACACCTTC.

This clonotype was recorded only once. The chain uses TRBV10-2 and TRBJ2-7, with D unresolved. Trimming removed 6 bases from V and 3 bases from J, with 6 bases in between. Germline V gives CDR1 WSHSY, CDR2 SAAADI. The CDR3 is 11 amino acids. CDR3 residues: CASRGIYEQYF. The CDR3 DNA reads as TGCGCCAGCAGGGGAATCTACGAGCAGTACTTC.

This clonotype was detected many times. The rearrangement links TRBV6-1 to TRBJ2-5; 10 bases are shared with TRBD2. The CDR3 consists of 14 residues. J gave up 4 bases and V 9 bases, and 8 bases lay outside the gene matches. Germline lookup yields CDR1 MNHNS and CDR2 SASEGT. The CDR3 DNA reads as TGTGCCAGTTGGCCTAGCGGGGGTCTAGAGACCCAGTACTTC. The encoded protein is CASWPSGGLETQYF.

This clonotype appeared many times. V gene TRBV12-3 or TRBV12-4 combines with J gene TRBJ1-1; D remains unclear. This CDR3 has 15 residues. V was pared by 6 bases and J by 7 bases, with 21 bases between. The CDR3 is CASRPSGVQAYEAFF. CDR3 DNA sequence: TGTGCCAGCAGACCTAGTGGCGTCCAGGCGTATGAAGCTTTCTTT.

V gene TRBV19 combines with J gene TRBJ2-7; D is undetermined. There are 14 residues in the CDR3. Looked up from germline, CDR1 is LNHDA and CDR2 is SQIVND (reference sequence). Trimming pared 5 bases from V and 3 bases from J, leaving 14 bases between. As DNA, the CDR3 is TGTGCCAGTAGTCGTCAAGGTTCCCTCTACGAGCAGTACTTC. Its translation is CASSRQGSLYEQYF. The whole variable domain, filled in from reference TRBV19 and TRBJ2-7, reads DGGITQSPKYLFRKEGQNVTLSCEQNLNHDAMYWYRQDPGQGLRLIYYSQIVNDFQKGDIAEGYSVSREKKESFPLTVTSAQKNPTAFYLCASSRQGSLYEQYFGPGTRLTVT.

The chain recombines TRBV9 with TRBJ1-1; D call uncertain. Looked up from germline, CDR1 is SGDLS and CDR2 is YYNGEE. The CDR3 covers 13 residues. V lost 3 bases and J lost 6, with 12 bases in between. CDR3 sequence (DNA): TGTGCCAGCAGCGGGCCAGGCATAGCTGAAGCTTTCTTT. Amino acid sequence: CASSGPGIAEAFF.